The clone carrying this T cell receptor beta chain came up many times. The data belong to a study of blood T cell repertoires in COVID-19. Study-wide background: The study drew acute and convalescent COVID-19 samples from the United States, Italy and Spain. From T cells, B-cell-depleted T cells, or PBMCs came the material, which was cDNA or gDNA.

Original processing methods: From reference gene primer amplification, estimates of nucleated cell counts were derived. Assay: immunoSEQ multiplex PCR; the TCRdb copy retains only in-frame clones and omits some. The DNA gave D and trimming, while V, J and clone size come from that table. The data show 120,000 or so clones, with roughly three quarters seen just once and around 37% held by the top ten. This TCR was sampled from a man aged 35-49 years with active or convalescent COVID-19. The material sequenced was peripheral blood.

This CDR3 reads CATSDLNRGCGNTIYF. The CDR3 coding sequence is TGTGCCACCAGTGATTTGAACAGGGGGTGCGGAAACACCATATATTTT. The V call is TRBV24-1, the J call TRBJ1-3; 8 nucleotides line up with TRBD1. The CDR3 is made up of 16 amino acids. Per the germline V gene, CDR1 is KGHDR and CDR2 is SFDVKD. V gave up 0 bases and J gave up 4 bases; unmatched junction bases: 4.